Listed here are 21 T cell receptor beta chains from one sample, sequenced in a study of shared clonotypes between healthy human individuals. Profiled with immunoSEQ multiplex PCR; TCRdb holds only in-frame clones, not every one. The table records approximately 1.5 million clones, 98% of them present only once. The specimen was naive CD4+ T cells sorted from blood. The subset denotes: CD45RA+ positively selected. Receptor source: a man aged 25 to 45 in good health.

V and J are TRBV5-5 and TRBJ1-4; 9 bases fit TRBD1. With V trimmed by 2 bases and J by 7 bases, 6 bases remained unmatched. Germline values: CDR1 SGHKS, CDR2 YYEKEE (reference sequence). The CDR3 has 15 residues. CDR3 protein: CASSLSGQGREKLFF. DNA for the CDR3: TGTGCCAGCAGCTTATCGGGACAGGGACGTGAAAAACTGTTTTTT. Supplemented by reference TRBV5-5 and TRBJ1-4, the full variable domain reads DAGVTQSPTHLIKTRGQQVTLRCSPISGHKSVSWYQQVLGQGPQFIFQYYEKEERGRGNFPDRFSARQFPNYSSELNVNALLLGDSALYLCASSLSGQGREKLFFGSGTQLSVL.

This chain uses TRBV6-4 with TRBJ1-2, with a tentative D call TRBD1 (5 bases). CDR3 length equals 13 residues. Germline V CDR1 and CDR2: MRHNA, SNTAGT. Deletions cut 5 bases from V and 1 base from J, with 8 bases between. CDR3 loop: CASSRGGNYGYTF. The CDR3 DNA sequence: TGTGCCAGCAGTCGGGGGGGTAACTATGGCTACACCTTC.

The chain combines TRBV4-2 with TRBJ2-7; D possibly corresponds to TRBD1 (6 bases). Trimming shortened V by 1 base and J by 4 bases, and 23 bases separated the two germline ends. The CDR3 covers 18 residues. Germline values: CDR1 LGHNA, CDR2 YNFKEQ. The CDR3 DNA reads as TGTGCCAGCAGCCAAGGGGGGCTGGATATGCTCTGGGAATACGAGCAGTACTTC. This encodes CASSQGGLDMLWEYEQYF.

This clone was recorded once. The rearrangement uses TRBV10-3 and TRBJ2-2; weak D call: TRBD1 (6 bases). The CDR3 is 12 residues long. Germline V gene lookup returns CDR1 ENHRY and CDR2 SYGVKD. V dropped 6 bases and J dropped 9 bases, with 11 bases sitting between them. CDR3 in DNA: TGTGCCATCAGCGAGGGGGACCGGGAGCTGTTTTTT. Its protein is CAISEGDRELFF.

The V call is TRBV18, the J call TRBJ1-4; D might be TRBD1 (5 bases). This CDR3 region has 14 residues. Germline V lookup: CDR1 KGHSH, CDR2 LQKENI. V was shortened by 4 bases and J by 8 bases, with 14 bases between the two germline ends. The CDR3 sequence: CASSQYGAQEKLFF. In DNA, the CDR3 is TGTGCCAGCTCACAGTACGGGGCTCAGGAAAAACTGTTTTTT.

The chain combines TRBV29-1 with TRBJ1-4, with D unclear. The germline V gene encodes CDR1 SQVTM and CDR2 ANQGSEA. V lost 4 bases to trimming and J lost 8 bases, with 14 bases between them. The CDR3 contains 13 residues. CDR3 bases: TGCAGCGTTGTCGACGGTTTCGAGGAAAAACTGTTTTTT. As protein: CSVVDGFEEKLFF.

The CDR3 reads CASSLLPPPNTEAFF. CDR3 nucleotide sequence: TGTGCCAGCAGCTTATTACCTCCCCCGAACACTGAAGCTTTCTTT. The V gene is TRBV11-3, the J gene TRBJ1-1, with D hard to call. There are 15 residues in the CDR3. Between the trimmed V and J ends, which lost 2 bases and 1 base, there was a span of 11 bases. Germline CDR1 reads SGHNT; CDR2 reads YENEEA.

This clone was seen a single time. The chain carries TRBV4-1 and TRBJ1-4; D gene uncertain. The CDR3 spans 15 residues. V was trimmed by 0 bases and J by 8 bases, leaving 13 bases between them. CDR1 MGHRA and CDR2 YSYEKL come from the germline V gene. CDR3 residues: CASSQDRAVREKLFF. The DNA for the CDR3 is TGCGCCAGCAGCCAAGATCGGGCGGTGCGGGAAAAACTGTTTTTT.

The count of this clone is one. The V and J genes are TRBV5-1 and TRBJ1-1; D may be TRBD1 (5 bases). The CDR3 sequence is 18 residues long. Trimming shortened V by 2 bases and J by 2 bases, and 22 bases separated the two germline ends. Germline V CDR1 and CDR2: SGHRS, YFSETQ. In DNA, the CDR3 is TGCGCCAGCAGCTTACGCCAGGGTTTGCCCGGAAGAAACACTGAAGCTTTCTTT. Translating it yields CASSLRQGLPGRNTEAFF.

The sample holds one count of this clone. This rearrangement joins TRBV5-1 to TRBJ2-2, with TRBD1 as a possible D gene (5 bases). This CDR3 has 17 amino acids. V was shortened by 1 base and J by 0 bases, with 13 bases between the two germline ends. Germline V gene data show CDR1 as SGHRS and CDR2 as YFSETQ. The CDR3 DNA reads TGCGCCAGCAGCTTGATATCCAGGGCCACGAACACCGGGGAGCTGTTTTTT. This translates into CASSLISRATNTGELFF.

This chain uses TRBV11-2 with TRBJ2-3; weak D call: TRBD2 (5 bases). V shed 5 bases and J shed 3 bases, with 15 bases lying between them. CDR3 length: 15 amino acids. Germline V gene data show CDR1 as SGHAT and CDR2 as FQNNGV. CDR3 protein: CASSARPGRTDTQYF. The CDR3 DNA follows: TGTGCCAGCAGCGCGAGACCGGGAAGGACAGATACGCAGTATTTT.

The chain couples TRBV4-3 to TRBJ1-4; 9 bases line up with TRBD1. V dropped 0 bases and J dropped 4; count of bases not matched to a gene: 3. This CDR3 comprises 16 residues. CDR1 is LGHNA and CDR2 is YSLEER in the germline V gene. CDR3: CASSQDTGQGNEKLFF. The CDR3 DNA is TGCGCCAGCAGCCAAGATACGGGACAGGGTAATGAAAAACTGTTTTTT.

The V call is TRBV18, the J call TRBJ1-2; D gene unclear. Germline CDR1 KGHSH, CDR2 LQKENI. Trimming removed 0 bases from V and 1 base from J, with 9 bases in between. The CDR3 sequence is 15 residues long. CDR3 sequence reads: CASSPPSGINYGYTF. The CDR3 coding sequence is TGTGCCAGCTCACCACCCTCTGGAATTAACTATGGCTACACCTTC.

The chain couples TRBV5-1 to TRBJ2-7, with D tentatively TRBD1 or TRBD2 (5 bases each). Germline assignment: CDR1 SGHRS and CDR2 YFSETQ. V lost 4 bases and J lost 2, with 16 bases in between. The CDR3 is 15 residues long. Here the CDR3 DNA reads TGCGCCAGCAGCCTACCCGGGGACCCAGCCTACGAGCAGTACTTC. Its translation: CASSLPGDPAYEQYF.

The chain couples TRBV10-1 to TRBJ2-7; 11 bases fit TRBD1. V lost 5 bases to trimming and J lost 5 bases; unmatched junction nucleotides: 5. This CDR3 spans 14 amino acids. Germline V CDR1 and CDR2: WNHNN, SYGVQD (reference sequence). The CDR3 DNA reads TGCGCCAGCAGTACCCCGGACAGGGGGCACGAGCAGTACTTC. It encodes CASSTPDRGHEQYF.

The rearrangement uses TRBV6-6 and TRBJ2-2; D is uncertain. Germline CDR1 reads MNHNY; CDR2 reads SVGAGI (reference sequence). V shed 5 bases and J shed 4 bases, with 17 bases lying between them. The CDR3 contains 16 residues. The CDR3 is CASSHRSAWSTGELFF. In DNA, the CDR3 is TGTGCCAGCAGTCACCGCAGCGCATGGAGCACCGGGGAGCTGTTTTTT.

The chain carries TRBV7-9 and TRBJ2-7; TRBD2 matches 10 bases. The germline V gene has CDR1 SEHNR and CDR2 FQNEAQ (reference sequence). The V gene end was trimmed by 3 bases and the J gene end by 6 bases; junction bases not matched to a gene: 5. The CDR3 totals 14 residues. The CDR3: CASSFLAGAGEQYF. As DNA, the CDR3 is TGTGCCAGCAGCTTCCTAGCGGGAGCGGGCGAGCAGTACTTC.

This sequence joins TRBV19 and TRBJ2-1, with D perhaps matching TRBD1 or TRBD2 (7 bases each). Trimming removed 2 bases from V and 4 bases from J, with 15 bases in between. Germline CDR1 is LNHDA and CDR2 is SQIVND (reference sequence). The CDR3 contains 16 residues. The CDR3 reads CASSIRAGGGYNEQFF. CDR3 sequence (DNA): TGTGCCAGTAGTATACGGGCAGGGGGGGGATACAATGAGCAGTTCTTC.

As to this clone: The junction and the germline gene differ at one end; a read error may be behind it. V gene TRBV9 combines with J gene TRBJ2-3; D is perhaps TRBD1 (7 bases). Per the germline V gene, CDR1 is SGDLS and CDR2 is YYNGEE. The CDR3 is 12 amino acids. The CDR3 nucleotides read TGCGCCAGAGCAGGGGGGTCAGATACGCAGTATTTT. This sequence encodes CARAGGSDTQYF.

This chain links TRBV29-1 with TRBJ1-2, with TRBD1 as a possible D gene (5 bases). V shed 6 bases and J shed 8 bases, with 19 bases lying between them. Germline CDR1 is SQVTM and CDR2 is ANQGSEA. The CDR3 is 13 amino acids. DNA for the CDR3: TGCAGCGTCCCTACGGCGCCCCAGGGAGGCTACACCTTC. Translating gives CSVPTAPQGGYTF.

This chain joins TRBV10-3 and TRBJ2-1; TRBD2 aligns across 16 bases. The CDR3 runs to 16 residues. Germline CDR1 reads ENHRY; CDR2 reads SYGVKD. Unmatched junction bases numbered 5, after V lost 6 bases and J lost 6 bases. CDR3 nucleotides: TGTGCCATCAGGGGACTAGCGGGAGGGAGACGCAATGAGCAGTTCTTC. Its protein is CAIRGLAGGRRNEQFF.